The sequence of this T cell receptor (beta chain) was determined in a study of blood T cells in healthy people across ages. Then a second PCR, running roughly 7 to 11 cycles, was carried out with a sample-barcoded 5' primer and a J-beta primer mix. TCRdb fed the 5' RACE reads into MiXCR, producing one record per CDR3 protein. The data hold hundreds of thousands of distinct CDR3 sequences, with 49% observed a single time. Trimming removed 6 bases at V and 0 bases at J, with 8 bases between. This CDR3 is built from 14 residues. Germline V gene lookup returns CDR1 SNHLY and CDR2 FYNNEI. This sequence originates from a woman between 55 and 75 years old in good health. Sequencing was performed on blood. The rearrangement joins TRBV2 to TRBJ2-2; D is uncertain. CDR3 nucleotides: TGTGCCAGCAGGCCAGTCGCGAACACCGGGGAGCTGTTTTTT. Encoded protein: CASRPVANTGELFF.